The T cell receptor beta chain under discussion was sequenced for a study of CXCR3-negative and CXCR3-positive naive CD8 T cells. Study-level information: The libraries together contributed about 130 million TRB reads, each supplying about 1.5 +/- 0.3 million.

The study sorted every CD8+ T cell subset in triplicate at 300,000 cells each. Germline V gene lookup returns CDR1 SGHKS and CDR2 YYEKEE (reference sequence). This CDR3 has 13 amino acids. Each TRB cDNA library was prepared by 5' RACE (with UMI labels). TCRdb reprocessed the 5' RACE reads, with one entry per CDR3 protein and no DNA. With about 41,000 distinct CDR3 sequences in the sample, the ten largest clones hold roughly 14%. The chain employs TRBV5-5 and TRBJ2-2. The clonotype was recovered from a human donor in good health. Some clones in this sample may be carry-over from other donors' samples. Sequenced input: memory CD8+ T cells from blood. The CDR3 sequence is CASSLGNTGELFF.